This T cell receptor (beta chain) originates from a study of cytomegalovirus exposure and HLA in healthy donors. Comments on this clone: Antigen: not known.

Researchers ran the PCR with 60 Vbeta and 13 Jbeta primers. Generated by immunoSEQ multiplex PCR, the TCRdb table keeps only in-frame clones and is missing some. The table has under 200,000 clones, 82% seen once; the top ten hold less than 2%. V was pared by 7 bases and J by 6 bases, with 16 bases of the junction left unmatched. The length of the CDR3 is 17 residues. CDR1 and CDR2 from the germline V gene are SGHTA and FQGNSA. Whole-study findings and limits: Researchers reported that a few CMV-associated chains were confirmed in vitro as CMV antigen-specific. Cytomegalovirus association was assigned to over 150 TCR beta chains. The productive fraction for most TCR beta V segments was about 87% or about 30% in an earlier analysis. A later analysis linked a missense variant in DCLRE1C to the trimming of TCR beta V and J genes.

Input material: PBMCs. V is TRBV7-2 and J is TRBJ2-1, with 9 bases that match TRBD2. The origin of this receptor is a male donor in good health and CMV-seronegative. The CDR3 region is CASTVMSGIAGVNEQFF. The CDR3 DNA sequence: TGTGCCAGCACCGTTATGTCCGGGATAGCGGGAGTCAATGAGCAGTTCTTC.